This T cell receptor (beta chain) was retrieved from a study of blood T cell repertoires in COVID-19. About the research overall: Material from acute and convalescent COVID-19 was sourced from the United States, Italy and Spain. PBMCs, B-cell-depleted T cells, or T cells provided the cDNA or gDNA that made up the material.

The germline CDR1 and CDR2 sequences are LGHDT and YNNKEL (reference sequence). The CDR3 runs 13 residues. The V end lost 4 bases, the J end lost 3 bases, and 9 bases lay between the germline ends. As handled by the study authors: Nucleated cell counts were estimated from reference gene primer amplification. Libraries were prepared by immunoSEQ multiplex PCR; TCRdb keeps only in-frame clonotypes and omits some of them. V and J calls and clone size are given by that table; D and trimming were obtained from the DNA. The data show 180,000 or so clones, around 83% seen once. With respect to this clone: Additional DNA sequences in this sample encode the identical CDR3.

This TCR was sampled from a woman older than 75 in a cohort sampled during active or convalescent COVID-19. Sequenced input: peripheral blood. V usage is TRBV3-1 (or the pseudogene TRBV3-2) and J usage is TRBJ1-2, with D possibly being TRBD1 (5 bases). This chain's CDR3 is CASSPGGDYGYTF. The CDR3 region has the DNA TGTGCCAGCAGCCCCGGGGGGGACTATGGCTACACCTTC.